One T cell receptor beta chain is described in this entry. With V trimmed by 4 bases and J by 5 bases, 10 bases remained unmatched. Germline V gene lookup returns CDR1 SGHNT and CDR2 YYREEE (reference sequence). The CDR3 covers 15 residues. In the original analysis: Cell counts per sample came from amplifying reference gene primers. Clones were read by immunoSEQ multiplex PCR, and TCRdb kept only the in-frame ones, dropping some. V and J calls and clone size are copied from that table; D and trimming were computed from the DNA. Here the sample spans about 150,000 clones, around 86% being singletons. This record comes from a study of blood T cell repertoires in COVID-19. About the research overall: There were acute and convalescent COVID-19 samples, and they came from the United States, Italy and Spain. PBMCs, B-cell-depleted T cells, or T cells were the source of the cDNA or gDNA that made up the material.

This sequence was found in an older man with acute or convalescent COVID-19. Sequencing was performed on peripheral blood. The chain combines TRBV5-4 with TRBJ2-7; 9 bases align to TRBD1. CDR3 nucleotide sequence: TGTGCCAGCAGCAAGGAGGGACAGGGTTTCCACGAGCAGTACTTC. This encodes CASSKEGQGFHEQYF.